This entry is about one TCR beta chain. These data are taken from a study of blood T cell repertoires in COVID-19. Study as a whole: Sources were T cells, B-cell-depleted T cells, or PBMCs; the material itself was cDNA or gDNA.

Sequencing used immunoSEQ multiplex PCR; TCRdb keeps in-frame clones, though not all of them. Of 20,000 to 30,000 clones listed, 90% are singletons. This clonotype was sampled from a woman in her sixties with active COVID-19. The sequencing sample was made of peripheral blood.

The CDR3 region has the DNA TGTGCCAGCAGTTATAGGCTAGATGCCGGGGAGCTGTTTTTT. Translation: CASSYRLDAGELFF. The gene calls are TRBV6-5 and TRBJ2-2, with unresolved D. Trimming stripped 3 bases from V and 6 bases from J, with 11 bases between. Looked up from germline, CDR1 is MNHEY and CDR2 is SVGAGI. CDR3 length: 14 residues.